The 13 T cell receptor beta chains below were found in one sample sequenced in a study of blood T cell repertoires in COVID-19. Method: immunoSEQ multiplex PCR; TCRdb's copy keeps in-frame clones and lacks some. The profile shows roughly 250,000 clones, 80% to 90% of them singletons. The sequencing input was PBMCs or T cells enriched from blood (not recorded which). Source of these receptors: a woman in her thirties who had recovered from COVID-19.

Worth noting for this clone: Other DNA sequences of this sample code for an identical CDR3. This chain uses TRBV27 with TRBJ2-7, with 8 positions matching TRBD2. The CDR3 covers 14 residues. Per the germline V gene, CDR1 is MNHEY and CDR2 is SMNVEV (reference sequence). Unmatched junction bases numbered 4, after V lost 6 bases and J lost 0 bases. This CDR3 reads CASSLSGSSYEQYF. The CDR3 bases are TGTGCCAGCAGCCTGAGCGGGAGCTCCTACGAGCAGTACTTC.

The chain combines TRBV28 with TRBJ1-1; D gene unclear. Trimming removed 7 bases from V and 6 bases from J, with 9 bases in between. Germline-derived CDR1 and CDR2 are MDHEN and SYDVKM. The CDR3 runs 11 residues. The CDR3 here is CASTTEAEAFF. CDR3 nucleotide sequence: TGTGCCAGCACCACTGAGGCTGAAGCTTTCTTT.

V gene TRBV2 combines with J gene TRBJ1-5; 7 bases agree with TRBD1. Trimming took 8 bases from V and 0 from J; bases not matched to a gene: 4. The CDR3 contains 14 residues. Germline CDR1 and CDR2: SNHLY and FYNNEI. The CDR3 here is CASHGQDSNQPQHF. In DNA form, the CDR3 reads TGTGCCAGCCACGGACAGGATAGCAATCAGCCCCAGCATTTT.

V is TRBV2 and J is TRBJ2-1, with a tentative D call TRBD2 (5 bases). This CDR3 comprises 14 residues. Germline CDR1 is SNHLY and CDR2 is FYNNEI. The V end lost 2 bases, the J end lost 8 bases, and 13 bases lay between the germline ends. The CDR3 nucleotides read TGTGCCAGCAGTGAATGGACTCTCTTCGATGAGCAGTTCTTC. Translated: CASSEWTLFDEQFF.

This chain's CDR3 is CASSQLQGWPTDTQYF. CDR3 DNA: TGTGCCAGCAGCCAACTACAGGGGTGGCCCACAGATACGCAGTATTTT. The J gene is TRBJ2-3, the V gene TRBV14; 7 nucleotides align to TRBD1. Germline V gene lookup returns CDR1 SGHDN and CDR2 FVKESK. CDR3 size: 16 residues. The V and J ends lost 2 bases and 2 bases, in that order; junction bases with no gene match: 7.

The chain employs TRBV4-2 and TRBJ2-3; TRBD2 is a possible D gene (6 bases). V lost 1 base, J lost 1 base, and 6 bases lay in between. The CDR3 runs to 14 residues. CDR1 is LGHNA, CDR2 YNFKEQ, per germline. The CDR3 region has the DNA TGTGCCAGCAGCCAAGCGGGGGGCACAGATACGCAGTATTTT. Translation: CASSQAGGTDTQYF.

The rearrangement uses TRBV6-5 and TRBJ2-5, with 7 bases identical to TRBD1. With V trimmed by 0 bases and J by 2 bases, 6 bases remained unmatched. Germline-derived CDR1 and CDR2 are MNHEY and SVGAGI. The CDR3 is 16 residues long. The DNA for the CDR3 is TGTGCCAGCAGTTACTCGGCAGCAGGGGGTCAAGAGACCCAGTACTTC. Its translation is CASSYSAAGGQETQYF.

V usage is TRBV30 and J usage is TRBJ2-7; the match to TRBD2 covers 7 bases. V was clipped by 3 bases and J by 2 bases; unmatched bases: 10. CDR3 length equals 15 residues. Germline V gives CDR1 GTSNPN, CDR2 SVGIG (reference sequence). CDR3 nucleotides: TGTGCCTGGAGGAAGTCTAGCGGCCAGACCTACGAGCAGTACTTC. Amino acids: CAWRKSSGQTYEQYF.

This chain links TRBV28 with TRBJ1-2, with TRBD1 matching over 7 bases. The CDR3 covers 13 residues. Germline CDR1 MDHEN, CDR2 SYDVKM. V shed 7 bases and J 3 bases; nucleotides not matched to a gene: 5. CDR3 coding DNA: TGTGCCAGCAACGCCGGGACAGACTATGGCTACACCTTC. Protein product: CASNAGTDYGYTF.

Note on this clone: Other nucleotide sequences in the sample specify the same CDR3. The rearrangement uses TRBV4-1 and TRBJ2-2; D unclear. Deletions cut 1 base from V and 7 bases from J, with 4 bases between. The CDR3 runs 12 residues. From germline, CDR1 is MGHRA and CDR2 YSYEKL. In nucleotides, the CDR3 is TGCGCCAGCAGCCAAGCCGGCGGGGAGCTGTTTTTT. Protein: CASSQAGGELFF.

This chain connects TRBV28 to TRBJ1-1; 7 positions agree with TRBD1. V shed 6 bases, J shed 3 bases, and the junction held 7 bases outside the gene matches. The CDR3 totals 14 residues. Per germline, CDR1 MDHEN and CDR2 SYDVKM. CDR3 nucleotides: TGTGCCAGCAGCTCCGGACAGGCCTACACTGAAGCTTTCTTT. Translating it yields CASSSGQAYTEAFF.

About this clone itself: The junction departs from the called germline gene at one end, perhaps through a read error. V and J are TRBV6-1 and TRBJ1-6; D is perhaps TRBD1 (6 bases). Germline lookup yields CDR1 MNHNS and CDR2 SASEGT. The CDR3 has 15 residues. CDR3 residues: CASGDLGQNDSPLHF. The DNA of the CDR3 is TGTGCCAGCGGTGATCTCGGACAGAATGATTCACCCCTCCACTTT.

CDR3 residues: CASSNTGVQGYTF. The CDR3 bases are TGTGCCAGCAGTAACACAGGGGTTCAGGGCTACACCTTC. The rearrangement uses TRBV25-1 and TRBJ1-2; 7 bases are shared with TRBD1. CDR3 size: 13 residues. V was pared by 5 bases and J by 8 bases, with 8 bases of the junction left unmatched. The germline V gene encodes CDR1 MGHDK and CDR2 SYGVNS.